This entry lists 15 T cell receptor beta chains sequenced from one sample in a study of cytomegalovirus exposure and HLA in healthy donors. The PCR employed 60 Vbeta primers together with 13 Jbeta primers. This table comes from immunoSEQ multiplex PCR, and its TCRdb copy is limited to in-frame clones, with some not included. The sample has roughly 99,000 clones, about three quarters seen once. Specimen: PBMCs. The receptors were sampled from a man aged 55 to 69 in good health and CMV-seropositive.

The CDR3 DNA reads TGTGCCAGCAGCTCGAGACAGGGGGGCACCGGGGAGCTGTTTTTT. Protein: CASSSRQGGTGELFF. This rearrangement joins TRBV5-4 to TRBJ2-2, with TRBD1 identical over 9 bases. CDR1 and CDR2 from the germline V gene are SGHNT and YYREEE (reference sequence). The CDR3 length is 15 residues. The trim removed 3 bases at V and 4 bases at J, leaving 4 bases unmatched.

The genes are TRBV28 and TRBJ2-7; a possible D gene is TRBD1 (7 bases). The CDR3 spans 14 residues. From germline, CDR1 is MDHEN and CDR2 SYDVKM. V was clipped by 6 bases and J by 3 bases, with 15 bases between them. DNA of the CDR3: TGTGCCAGCAGGGGGAACAGGGGAGGCTACGAGCAGTACTTC. It specifies CASRGNRGGYEQYF. The full variable domain, completed using reference TRBV28 and TRBJ2-7, is DVKVTQSSRYLVKRTGEKVFLECVQDMDHENMFWYRQDPGLGLRLIYFSYDVKMKEKGDIPEGYSVSREKKERFSLILESASTNQTSMYLCASRGNRGGYEQYFGPGTRLTVT.

The rearrangement links TRBV10-3 to TRBJ1-2, with no clear D. The CDR3 runs to 11 residues. V was cut by 2 bases and J by 7 bases, with 5 bases left in between. Per the germline V gene, CDR1 is ENHRY and CDR2 is SYGVKD. CDR3 residues: CAISEQAGYTF. DNA of the CDR3: TGTGCCATCAGTGAGCAAGCTGGCTACACCTTC.

This clone was counted a few times. The junction departs from the called germline gene at one end, perhaps through a read error. This chain connects TRBV10-3 to TRBJ1-1, with D uncertain. The germline V gene encodes CDR1 ENHRY and CDR2 SYGVKD. The CDR3 consists of 13 residues. In DNA, the CDR3 is TGTGCCAGCAGTGAATTGATGAGGACTGAAGCTTTCTTT. It codes for CASSELMRTEAFF.

The chain combines TRBV7-8 with TRBJ2-7, with D perhaps TRBD2 (5 bases). V shed 1 base and J shed 5 bases, with 9 bases lying between them. CDR3 length: 13 residues. Germline CDR1 and CDR2: SGHVS and FQNEAQ. For the CDR3, the DNA is TGTGCCAGCAGCTTAGGTGAGGGTCACGAGCAGTACTTC. This gives the protein CASSLGEGHEQYF.

The rearrangement joins TRBV5-1 to TRBJ2-3; D gene ambiguous. Trimming stripped 0 bases from V and 8 bases from J, with 4 bases between. The CDR3 loop spans 11 amino acids. The V gene's germline CDR1 is SGHRS and CDR2 YFSETQ. Here the CDR3 reads CASSLAGTQYF. The CDR3 coding sequence is TGCGCCAGCAGCTTGGCGGGTACGCAGTATTTT.

The CDR3 DNA follows: TGTGCCAGTACAGGGCAGGTGGGCCACAATGAGCAGTTCTTC. Translation gives CASTGQVGHNEQFF. The chain carries TRBV19 and TRBJ2-1; tentatively, D is TRBD1 (5 bases). CDR1 is LNHDA and CDR2 is SQIVND in the germline V gene (reference sequence). V dropped 7 bases and J dropped 5 bases, with 15 bases sitting between them. This CDR3 has 14 residues.

J is TRBJ1-5 and V is TRBV27; D perhaps matches TRBD1 (6 bases). Germline V lookup: CDR1 MNHEY, CDR2 SMNVEV (reference sequence). V was cut by 7 bases and J by 2 bases, with 9 bases left in between. This CDR3 has 13 amino acids. The CDR3: CASKKGGNQPQHF. The CDR3 nucleotides are TGTGCCAGCAAGAAGGGGGGCAATCAGCCCCAGCATTTT.

This sequence joins TRBV11-2 and TRBJ2-7, with D uncertain. CDR1 is SGHAT and CDR2 is FQNNGV in the germline V gene. Trimming left V 2 bases short and J 3 bases short, with 14 bases between. This CDR3 comprises 15 residues. Written as DNA, the CDR3 is TGTGCCAGCAGCTTATCTGCGGTTCCCTTCTACGAGCAGTACTTC. It translates to CASSLSAVPFYEQYF.

The V gene is TRBV28, the J gene TRBJ2-3; D is undetermined. V gave up 6 bases and J gave up 2 bases, with 9 bases separating them. Germline V gene lookup returns CDR1 MDHEN and CDR2 SYDVKM. The length of the CDR3 is 13 residues. The CDR3 DNA sequence: TGTGCCAGCAGCCAAACTTCCACAGATACGCAGTATTTT. Protein: CASSQTSTDTQYF.

V usage is TRBV7-2 and J usage is TRBJ2-3; 7 bases agree with TRBD2. The V gene's germline CDR1 is SGHTA and CDR2 FQGNSA. The CDR3 runs 14 residues. J gave up 7 bases and V 5 bases, and 9 bases lay outside the gene matches. The CDR3 spells CASSPRAGMNTQYF. The CDR3 nucleotides read TGTGCCAGCAGCCCCCGAGCGGGAATGAATACGCAGTATTTT.

This clone has only a few counts. CDR3 region: CASSVDLGAGEQYF. The CDR3 coding sequence is TGTGCCAGCAGCGTAGATCTGGGGGCGGGCGAGCAGTACTTC. The V call is TRBV9, the J call TRBJ2-7; D perhaps matches TRBD1 (6 bases). From germline, CDR1 is SGDLS and CDR2 YYNGEE. The CDR3 totals 14 residues. Trimming shortened V by 0 bases and J by 6 bases, and 13 bases separated the two germline ends.

This clone was detected a few times. The chain joins TRBV29-1 to TRBJ2-2, with D maybe TRBD2 (5 bases). Trimming took 2 bases from V and 1 from J, leaving 11 bases between them. The CDR3 sequence is 15 residues long. From germline, CDR1 is SQVTM and CDR2 ANQGSEA. The CDR3 DNA is TGCAGCGTTGAATATGCGACTAAGAACACCGGGGAGCTGTTTTTT. It encodes CSVEYATKNTGELFF.

The rearrangement uses TRBV7-3 and TRBJ1-2; 8 bases align to TRBD1. CDR3 size: 15 residues. Germline V CDR1 and CDR2: SGHTA, FQGTGA. The V segment lost 5 bases and the J segment 7 bases; nucleotides outside the gene matches: 12. The CDR3 region is CASSLSPGGASGYTF. In DNA form, the CDR3 reads TGTGCCAGCAGCCTGTCACCAGGGGGCGCGAGTGGCTACACCTTC.

The rearrangement links TRBV5-6 to TRBJ1-5; TRBD1 might be the D (5 bases). The CDR3 extends over 15 amino acids. Germline assignment: CDR1 SGHDT and CDR2 YYEEEE. Deletions cut 3 bases from V and 2 bases from J, with 12 bases between. This chain's CDR3 is CASSSGGDGNQPQHF. DNA for the CDR3: TGTGCCAGCAGCTCCGGGGGGGACGGCAATCAGCCCCAGCATTTT.